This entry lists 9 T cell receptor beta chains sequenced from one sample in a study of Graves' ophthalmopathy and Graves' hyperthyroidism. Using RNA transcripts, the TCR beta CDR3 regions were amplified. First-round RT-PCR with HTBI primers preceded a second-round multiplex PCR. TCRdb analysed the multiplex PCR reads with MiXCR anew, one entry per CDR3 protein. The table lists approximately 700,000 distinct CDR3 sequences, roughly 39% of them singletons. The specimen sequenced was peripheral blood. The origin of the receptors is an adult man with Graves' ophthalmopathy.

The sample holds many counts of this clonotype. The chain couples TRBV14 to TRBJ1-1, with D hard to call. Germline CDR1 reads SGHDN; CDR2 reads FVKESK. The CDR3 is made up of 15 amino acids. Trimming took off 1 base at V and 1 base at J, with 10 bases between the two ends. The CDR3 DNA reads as TGTGCCAGCAGCCAAGCTGGGCTCGGGAACACTGAAGCTTTCTTT. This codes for CASSQAGLGNTEAFF.

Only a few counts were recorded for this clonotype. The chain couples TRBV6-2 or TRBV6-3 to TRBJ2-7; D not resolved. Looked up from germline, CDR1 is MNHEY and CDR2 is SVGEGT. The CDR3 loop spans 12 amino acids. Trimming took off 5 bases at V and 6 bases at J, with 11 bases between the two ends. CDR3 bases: TGTGCCAGCAGTCCCCTCGGGTCCGAGCAGTACTTC. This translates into CASSPLGSEQYF.

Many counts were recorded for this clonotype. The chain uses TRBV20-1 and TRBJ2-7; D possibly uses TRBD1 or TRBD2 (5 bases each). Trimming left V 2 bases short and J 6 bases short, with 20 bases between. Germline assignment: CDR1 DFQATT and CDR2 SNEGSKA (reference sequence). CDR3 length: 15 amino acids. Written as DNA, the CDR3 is TGCAGTGCTAGACCTGGGTCAGGGACCTCTCTCGAGCAGTACTTC. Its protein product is CSARPGSGTSLEQYF.

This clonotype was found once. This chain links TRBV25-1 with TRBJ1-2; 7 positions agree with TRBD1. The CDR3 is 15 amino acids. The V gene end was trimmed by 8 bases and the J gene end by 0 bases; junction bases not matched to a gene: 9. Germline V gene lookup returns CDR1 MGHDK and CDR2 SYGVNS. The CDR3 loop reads CASVVTGPPNYGYTF. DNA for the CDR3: TGTGCCAGCGTCGTGACAGGGCCGCCTAACTATGGCTACACCTTC.

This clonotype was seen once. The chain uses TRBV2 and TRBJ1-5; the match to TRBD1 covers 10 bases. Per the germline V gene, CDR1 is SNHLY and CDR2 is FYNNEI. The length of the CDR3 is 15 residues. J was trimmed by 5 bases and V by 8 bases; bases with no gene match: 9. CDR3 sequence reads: CASSTAGTGDQPQHF. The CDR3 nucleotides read TGTGCCAGCTCGACAGCCGGGACAGGGGATCAGCCCCAGCATTTT. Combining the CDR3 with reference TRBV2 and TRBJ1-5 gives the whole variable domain EPEVTQTPSHQVTQMGQEVILRCVPISNHLYFYWYRQILGQKVEFLVSFYNNEISEKSEIFDDQFSVERPDGSNFTLKIRSTKLEDSAMYFCASSTAGTGDQPQHFGDGTRLSIL.

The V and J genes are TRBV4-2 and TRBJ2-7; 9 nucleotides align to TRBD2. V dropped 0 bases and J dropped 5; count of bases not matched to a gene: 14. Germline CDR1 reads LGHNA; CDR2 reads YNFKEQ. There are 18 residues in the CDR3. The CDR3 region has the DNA TGTGCCAGCAGCCAAGAAGGAGTGGCGGGAGGGCCGTTCCACGAGCAGTACTTC. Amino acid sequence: CASSQEGVAGGPFHEQYF.

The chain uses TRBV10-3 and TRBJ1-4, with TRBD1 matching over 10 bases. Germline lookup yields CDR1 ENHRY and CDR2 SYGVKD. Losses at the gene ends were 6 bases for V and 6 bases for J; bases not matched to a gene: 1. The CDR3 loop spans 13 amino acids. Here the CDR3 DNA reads TGTGCCATCAGGGGGACAGGGGATGAAAAACTGTTTTTT. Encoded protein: CAIRGTGDEKLFF.

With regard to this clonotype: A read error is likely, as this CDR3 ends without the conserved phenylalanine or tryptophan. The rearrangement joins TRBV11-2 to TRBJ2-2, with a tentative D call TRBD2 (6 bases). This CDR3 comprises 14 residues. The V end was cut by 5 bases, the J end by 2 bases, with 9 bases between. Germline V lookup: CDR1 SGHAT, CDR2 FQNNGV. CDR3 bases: TGTGCCAGCAGCACGGACTACAACACCGGGGAGCTGTTTTCT. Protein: CASSTDYNTGELFS.

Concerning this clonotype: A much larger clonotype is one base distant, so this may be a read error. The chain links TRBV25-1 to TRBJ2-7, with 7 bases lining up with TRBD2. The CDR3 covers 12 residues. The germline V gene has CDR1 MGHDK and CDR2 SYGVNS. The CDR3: CASDSGDYEQCF. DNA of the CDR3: TGTGCCAGCGATTCGGGGGACTACGAGCAGTGCTTC.